Below, 21 T cell receptor beta chains from the same sample are listed, as sequenced in a study of spatial heterogeneity in lung cancer. Time point of the sample: sample taken at primary tumor resection. Unsorted whole RNA from tumor, nontumor lung or frozen PBMC underwent sequencing. TCRdb reprocessed the 5' RACE reads with MiXCR, giving one entry per CDR3 protein. This table holds roughly 39,000 distinct CDR3 sequences, approximately 7% found once. Sequenced material: PBMCs, taken at surgery. Receptors originate from a female donor with early-stage non-small cell lung cancer.

This clonotype was seen repeatedly, ten times or more. The chain couples TRBV4-2 to TRBJ2-1; D assignment may be TRBD1 or TRBD2 (6 bases each). Trimming removed 0 bases at V and 14 bases at J, with 17 bases between. CDR1 and CDR2 (germline): LGHNA, YNFKEQ. The CDR3 contains 14 residues. The DNA of the CDR3 is TGTGCCAGCAGCCAAGATAGACGGGGGCCCCCGGAGTTCTTC. This gives the protein CASSQDRRGPPEFF.

The chain employs TRBV25-1 and TRBJ2-7, with D possibly TRBD1 on 5 matching bases. The germline V gene encodes CDR1 MGHDK and CDR2 SYGVNS. This CDR3 is built from 16 residues. Trimming stripped 2 bases from V and 0 bases from J, with 14 bases between. In nucleotides, the CDR3 is TGTGCCAGCAGTGAAAGTTGGGGCAGGAGCTCCTACGAGCAGTACTTC. Its translation: CASSESWGRSSYEQYF.

There are many counts of this clonotype. The chain couples TRBV27 to TRBJ2-3; D is tentatively TRBD1 or TRBD2 (6 bases each). Germline CDR1 MNHEY, CDR2 SMNVEV (reference sequence). The length of the CDR3 is 17 residues. V was shortened by 4 bases and J by 0 bases, with 17 bases between the two germline ends. Here the CDR3 DNA reads TGTGCCAGCAGTTCACCCAACAGGGCGGGGAGCACAGATACGCAGTATTTT. Its translation is CASSSPNRAGSTDTQYF.

The gene calls are TRBV27 and TRBJ2-5; perhaps TRBD1 as D (6 bases). The V and J ends lost 4 bases and 5 bases respectively, with 11 bases between them. CDR1 is MNHEY, CDR2 SMNVEV, per germline (reference sequence). This CDR3 is 13 amino acids long. As DNA, the CDR3 is TGTGCCAGCAGTTCACAGGGCTATGAGACCCAGTACTTC. This codes for CASSSQGYETQYF.

This clonotype was counted at least ten times. Here the CDR3 reads CASSLSGSETQYF. In DNA, the CDR3 is TGCGCCAGCAGCTTGTCCGGGTCCGAGACCCAGTACTTC. This chain uses TRBV5-1 with TRBJ2-5; D not resolved. The CDR3 spans 13 residues. The germline V gene encodes CDR1 SGHRS and CDR2 YFSETQ. The germline V and J ends were trimmed by 1 base and 5 bases, with 9 bases remaining between them.

Many counts were recorded for this clonotype. The rearrangement uses TRBV2 and TRBJ2-3; D is unresolved. The CDR3 extends over 12 amino acids. The germline V and J ends were trimmed by 3 bases and 4 bases, with 5 bases remaining between them. From germline, CDR1 is SNHLY and CDR2 FYNNEI. The CDR3 protein is CASSDRSDTQYF. The CDR3 DNA is TGTGCCAGCAGTGACAGGTCAGATACGCAGTATTTT.

This chain links TRBV29-1 with TRBJ1-2; TRBD1 might be the D (5 bases). The CDR3 runs to 13 residues. CDR1 and CDR2 (germline): SQVTM, ANQGSEA. Trimming pared 5 bases from V and 0 bases from J, leaving 10 bases between. CDR3: CSVQPGPNYGYTF. The CDR3 DNA is TGCAGCGTTCAACCGGGGCCTAACTATGGCTACACCTTC.

In its sample, this clonotype was seen a few times. The chain carries TRBV12-3 or TRBV12-4 and TRBJ1-5; 7 bases agree with TRBD1. V lost 3 bases, J lost 4 bases, and 18 bases stayed unmatched. The CDR3 length is 19 residues. The CDR3 region has the DNA TGTGCCAGCAGTTTTATCGGGGCACAGGGGAGGCCCCCTAATCAGCCCCAGCATTTT. Protein: CASSFIGAQGRPPNQPQHF.

This clonotype was counted only a few times. The V gene is TRBV2, the J gene TRBJ2-5; 8 positions match TRBD2. Germline V gene sequence: CDR1 SNHLY, CDR2 FYNNEI. Trimming removed 8 bases from V and 6 bases from J; junction bases left unmatched: 11. The CDR3 runs to 14 residues. The CDR3 nucleotides are TGTGCCAGCCGAGCAGGGTCTAGCGGGCAGACCCAGTACTTC. Protein: CASRAGSSGQTQYF.

This sequence joins TRBV5-1 and TRBJ2-1; 8 bases align to TRBD2. Germline assignment: CDR1 SGHRS and CDR2 YFSETQ. J gave up 5 bases and V 0 bases, and 10 bases lay outside the gene matches. The CDR3 runs to 17 residues. The CDR3 region has the DNA TGCGCCAGCAGCTTGGTCCCTACGGGGGGGATCAACAATGAGCAGTTCTTC. Protein: CASSLVPTGGINNEQFF.

This rearrangement joins TRBV10-3 to TRBJ1-4; 7 nucleotides line up with TRBD1. The germline V gene has CDR1 ENHRY and CDR2 SYGVKD. V was pared by 7 bases and J by 8 bases, with 10 bases of the junction left unmatched. CDR3 length equals 14 residues. The CDR3 loop reads CAIKADRVGEKLFF. CDR3 coding DNA: TGTGCCATCAAAGCCGACAGGGTCGGGGAAAAACTGTTTTTT.

A remark on this clonotype: Since a much larger clone is just one base distant, this may be a read error. The chain joins TRBV9 to TRBJ2-1; 8 bases match TRBD2. CDR3 length equals 15 residues. Germline V gene data show CDR1 as SGDLS and CDR2 as YYNGEE. This CDR3 reads CAGSDRAGAYNEQFF. CDR3 coding DNA: TGTGCCGGCAGCGACAGAGCGGGGGCTTACAATGAGCAGTTCTTC.

The CDR3 here is CASRITDTQYF. CDR3 DNA: TGTGCCAGCAGGATTACAGATACGCAGTATTTT. The chain combines TRBV2 with TRBJ2-3; D is ambiguous. With 6 bases removed from V and 3 bases from J, the gap between germline ends came to 4 bases. Germline assignment: CDR1 SNHLY and CDR2 FYNNEI. The CDR3 has 11 residues.

In its sample, this clonotype was seen many times. V and J are TRBV10-3 and TRBJ1-1, with D tentatively TRBD1 (5 bases). Germline V gene lookup returns CDR1 ENHRY and CDR2 SYGVKD. Trimming shortened V by 8 bases and J by 4 bases, and 8 bases separated the two germline ends. This CDR3 spans 11 amino acids. The CDR3 sequence: CAIGQGTEAFF. DNA for the CDR3: TGTGCCATCGGGCAGGGCACTGAAGCTTTCTTT.

The rearrangement links TRBV3-1 to TRBJ1-1, with TRBD1 as a possible D gene (6 bases). There are 15 residues in the CDR3. Trimming took 2 bases from V and 1 from J, leaving 11 bases between them. The germline V gene has CDR1 LGHDT and CDR2 YNNKEL (reference sequence). Here the CDR3 reads CASSQQTTGNTEAFF. The CDR3 nucleotides read TGTGCCAGCAGCCAACAAACGACAGGGAACACTGAAGCTTTCTTT.

In this sample, this clonotype turned up many times. The V call is TRBV3-1, the J call TRBJ2-7; no definite D call. The ends were cut back, 4 bases at V and 2 bases at J, with 9 bases in the middle. In germline, CDR1 is LGHDT, CDR2 YNNKEL (reference sequence). This CDR3 is 13 amino acids long. This CDR3 is CASSRALPYEQYF. The CDR3 region has the DNA TGTGCCAGCAGCCGAGCGTTGCCCTACGAGCAGTACTTC.

The chain employs TRBV5-1 and TRBJ2-3, with 9 bases lining up with TRBD2. V lost 2 bases and J lost 3; bases outside the gene matches: 4. This CDR3 comprises 15 residues. Looked up from germline, CDR1 is SGHRS and CDR2 is YFSETQ. CDR3 in DNA: TGCGCCAGCAGCTTTGGAAGCGGGGGGACAGATACGCAGTATTTT. It encodes CASSFGSGGTDTQYF.

This clonotype was counted at least ten times. The chain couples TRBV2 to TRBJ1-3; D is uncertain. The CDR3 sequence is 13 residues long. Trimming took 4 bases from V and 5 from J, leaving 9 bases between them. CDR1 and CDR2 from the germline V gene are SNHLY and FYNNEI. Here the CDR3 DNA reads TGTGCCAGCAGTGTGTCATCAAGAAACACCATATATTTT. This translates into CASSVSSRNTIYF.

As to this clonotype: Given a much more abundant clone one base away, this may be a read error. The V gene is TRBV12-3 or TRBV12-4, the J gene TRBJ1-4; D gene uncertain. The CDR3 spans 12 residues. As DNA, the CDR3 is TGTGCCAGCAGTTTAGTCAATGAAAGACTGTTTTTT. Amino acids: CASSLVNERLFF.

This clonotype showed up many times. This chain connects TRBV7-9 to TRBJ2-5; 11 bases fit TRBD2. J lost 3 bases, V lost 4 bases, and 7 bases had no gene match. Per the germline V gene, CDR1 is SEHNR and CDR2 is FQNEAQ (reference sequence). This CDR3 spans 16 amino acids. CDR3 in DNA: TGTGCCAGCAGCTCAGTGACTAGCGGGGTTGAAGAGACCCAGTACTTC. This codes for CASSSVTSGVEETQYF.

J is TRBJ2-1 and V is TRBV19, with D tentatively TRBD1 or TRBD2 (5 bases each). The germline V and J ends were trimmed by 10 bases and 7 bases, with 11 bases remaining between them. Germline assignment: CDR1 LNHDA and CDR2 SQIVND (reference sequence). The CDR3 is 11 amino acids. CDR3: CATNWGNEQFF. In nucleotides, the CDR3 is TGTGCCACCAATTGGGGGAATGAGCAGTTCTTC.